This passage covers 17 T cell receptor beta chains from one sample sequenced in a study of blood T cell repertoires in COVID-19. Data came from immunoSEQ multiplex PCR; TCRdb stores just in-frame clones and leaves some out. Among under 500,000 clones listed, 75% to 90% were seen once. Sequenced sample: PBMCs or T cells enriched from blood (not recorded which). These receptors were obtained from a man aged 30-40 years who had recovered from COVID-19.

This chain's CDR3 is CASSPGVAGGPYEQYF. The CDR3 DNA reads TGTGCCAGCTCACCAGGAGTGGCAGGAGGCCCCTACGAGCAGTACTTC. The chain joins TRBV18 to TRBJ2-7; D may be TRBD2 (5 bases). Germline assignment: CDR1 KGHSH and CDR2 LQKENI. This CDR3 spans 16 amino acids. V was cut by 2 bases and J by 2 bases, with 16 bases left in between.

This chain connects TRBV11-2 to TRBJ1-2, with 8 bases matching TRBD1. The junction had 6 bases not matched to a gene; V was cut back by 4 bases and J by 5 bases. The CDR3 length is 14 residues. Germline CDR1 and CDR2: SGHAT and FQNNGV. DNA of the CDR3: TGTGCCAGCAGCTACGGACAGGGCTCTTATGGCTACACCTTC. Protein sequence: CASSYGQGSYGYTF. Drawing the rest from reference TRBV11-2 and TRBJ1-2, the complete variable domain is EAGVAQSPRYKIIEKRQSVAFWCNPISGHATLYWYQQILGQGPKLLIQFQNNGVVDDSQLPKDRFSAERLKGVDSTLKIQPAKLEDSAVYLCASSYGQGSYGYTFGSGTRLTVV.

The CDR3 coding sequence is TGTGCCAGTTCACCGGGACAGGCGAACACCGGGGAGCTGTTTTTT. It encodes CASSPGQANTGELFF. This chain uses TRBV19 with TRBJ2-2; 8 bases are shared with TRBD1. CDR3 length: 15 residues. From germline, CDR1 is LNHDA and CDR2 SQIVND (reference sequence). The V and J ends lost 8 bases and 0 bases, in that order; junction bases with no gene match: 5. The complete variable domain, with remaining parts taken from reference TRBV19 and TRBJ2-2, reads DGGITQSPKYLFRKEGQNVTLSCEQNLNHDAMYWYRQDPGQGLRLIYYSQIVNDFQKGDIAEGYSVSREKKESFPLTVTSAQKNPTAFYLCASSPGQANTGELFFGEGSRLTVL.

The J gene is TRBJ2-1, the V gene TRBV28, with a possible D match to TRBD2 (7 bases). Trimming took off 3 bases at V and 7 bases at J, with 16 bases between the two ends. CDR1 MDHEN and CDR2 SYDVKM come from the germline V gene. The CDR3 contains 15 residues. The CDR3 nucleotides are TGTGCCAGCAGTTTGGACAGCGGGAAGTGGAATGAGCAGTTCTTC. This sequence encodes CASSLDSGKWNEQFF.

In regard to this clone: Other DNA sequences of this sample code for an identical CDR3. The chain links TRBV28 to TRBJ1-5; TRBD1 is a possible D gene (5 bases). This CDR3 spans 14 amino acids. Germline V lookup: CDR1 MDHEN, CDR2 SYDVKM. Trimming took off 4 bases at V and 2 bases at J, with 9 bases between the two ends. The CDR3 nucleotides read TGTGCCAGCAGTTCCCGGGGGGGCAATCAGCCCCAGCATTTT. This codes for CASSSRGGNQPQHF.

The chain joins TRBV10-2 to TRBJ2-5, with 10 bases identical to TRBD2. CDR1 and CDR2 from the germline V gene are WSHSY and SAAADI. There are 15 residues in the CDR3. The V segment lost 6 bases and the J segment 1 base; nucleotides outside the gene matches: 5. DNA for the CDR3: TGCGCCAGCAGGGGTTCTAGCGGGAGCCAAGAGACCCAGTACTTC. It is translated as CASRGSSGSQETQYF.

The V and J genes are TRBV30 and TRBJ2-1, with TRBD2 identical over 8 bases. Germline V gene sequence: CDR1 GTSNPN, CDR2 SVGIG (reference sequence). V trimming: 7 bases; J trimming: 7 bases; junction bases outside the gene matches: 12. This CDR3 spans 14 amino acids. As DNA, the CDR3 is TGTGCCTTCTCCCCCAGCGGGAGTGGAAATGAGCAGTTCTTC. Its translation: CAFSPSGSGNEQFF.

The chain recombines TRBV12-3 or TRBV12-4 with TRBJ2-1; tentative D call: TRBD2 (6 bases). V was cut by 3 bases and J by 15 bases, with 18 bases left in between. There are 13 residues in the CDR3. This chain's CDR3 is CASSLGDSRNLFF. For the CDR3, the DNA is TGTGCCAGCAGTTTGGGGGACTCTCGAAATTTGTTCTTC.

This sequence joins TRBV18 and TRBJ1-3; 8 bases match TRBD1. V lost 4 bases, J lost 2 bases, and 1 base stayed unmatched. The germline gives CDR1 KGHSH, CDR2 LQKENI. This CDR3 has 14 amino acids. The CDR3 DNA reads TGTGCCAGCTCACAACAGGGGGCTGGAAACACCATATATTTT. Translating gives CASSQQGAGNTIYF.

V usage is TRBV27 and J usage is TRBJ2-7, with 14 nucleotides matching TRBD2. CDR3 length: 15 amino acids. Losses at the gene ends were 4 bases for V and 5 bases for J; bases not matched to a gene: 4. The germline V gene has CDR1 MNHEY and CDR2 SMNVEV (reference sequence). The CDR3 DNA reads TGTGCCAGCAGTTGGACTAGCGGGAGGACCCACGAGCAGTACTTC. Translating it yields CASSWTSGRTHEQYF.

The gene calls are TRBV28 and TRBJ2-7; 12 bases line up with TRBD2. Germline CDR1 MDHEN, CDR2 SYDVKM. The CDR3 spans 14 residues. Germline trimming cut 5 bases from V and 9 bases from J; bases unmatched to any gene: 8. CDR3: CASSLTLAGGWQYF. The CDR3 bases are TGTGCCAGCAGTCTAACTCTAGCGGGAGGGTGGCAGTACTTC. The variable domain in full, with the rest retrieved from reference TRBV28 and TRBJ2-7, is DVKVTQSSRYLVKRTGEKVFLECVQDMDHENMFWYRQDPGLGLRLIYFSYDVKMKEKGDIPEGYSVSREKKERFSLILESASTNQTSMYLCASSLTLAGGWQYFGPGTRLTVT.

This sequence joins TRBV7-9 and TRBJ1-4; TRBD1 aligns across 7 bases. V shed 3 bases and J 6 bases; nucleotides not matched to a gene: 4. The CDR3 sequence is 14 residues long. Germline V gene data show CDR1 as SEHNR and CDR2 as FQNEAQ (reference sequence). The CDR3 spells CASSFRDRDEKLFF. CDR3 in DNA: TGTGCCAGCAGCTTCCGAGACAGGGATGAAAAACTGTTTTTT. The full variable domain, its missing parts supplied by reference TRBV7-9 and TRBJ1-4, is DTGVSQNPRHKITKRGQNVTFRCDPISEHNRLYWYRQTLGQGPEFLTYFQNEAQLEKSRLLSDRFSAERPKGSFSTLEIQRTEQGDSAMYLCASSFRDRDEKLFFGSGTQLSVL.

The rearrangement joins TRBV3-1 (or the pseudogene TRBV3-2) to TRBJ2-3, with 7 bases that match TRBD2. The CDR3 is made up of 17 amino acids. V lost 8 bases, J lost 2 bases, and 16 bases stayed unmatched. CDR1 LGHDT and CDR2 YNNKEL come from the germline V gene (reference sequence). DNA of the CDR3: TGTGCCAGCGGTTCTGGCGGGAGTTACAGAGACACAGATACGCAGTATTTT. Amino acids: CASGSGGSYRDTDTQYF.

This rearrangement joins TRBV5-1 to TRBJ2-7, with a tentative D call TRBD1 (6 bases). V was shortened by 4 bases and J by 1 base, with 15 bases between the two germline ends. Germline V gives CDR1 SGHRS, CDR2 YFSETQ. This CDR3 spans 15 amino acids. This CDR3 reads CASSRVKTGSYEQYF. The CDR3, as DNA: TGCGCCAGCAGCCGAGTTAAGACAGGATCCTACGAGCAGTACTTC.

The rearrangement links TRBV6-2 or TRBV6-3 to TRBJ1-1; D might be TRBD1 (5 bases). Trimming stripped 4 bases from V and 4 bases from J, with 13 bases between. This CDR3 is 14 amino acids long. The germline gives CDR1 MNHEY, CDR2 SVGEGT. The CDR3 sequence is CASSSIPRGTEAFF. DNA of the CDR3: TGTGCCAGCAGTTCTATACCAAGGGGCACTGAAGCTTTCTTT.

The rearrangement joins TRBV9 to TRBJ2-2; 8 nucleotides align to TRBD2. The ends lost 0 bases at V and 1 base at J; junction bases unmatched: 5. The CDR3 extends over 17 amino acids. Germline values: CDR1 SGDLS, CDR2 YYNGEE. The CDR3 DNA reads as TGTGCCAGCAGCGTAGCTTCGGGAGGGTGGAACACCGGGGAGCTGTTTTTT. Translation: CASSVASGGWNTGELFF.

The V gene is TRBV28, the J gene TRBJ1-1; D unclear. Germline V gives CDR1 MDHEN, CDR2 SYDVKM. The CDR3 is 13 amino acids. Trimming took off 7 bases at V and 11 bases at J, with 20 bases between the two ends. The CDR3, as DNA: TGTGCCAGCACCTACCAGGTGGCCGGGGATGCTTTCTTT. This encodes CASTYQVAGDAFF.